These 14 T cell receptor beta chains were sequenced from one sample in a study of blood T cell repertoires in COVID-19. The table came from immunoSEQ multiplex PCR; TCRdb's copy has only in-frame clones and leaves some out. The sample has over 90,000 clones, 75% to 85% seen once. The sample taken for sequencing was peripheral blood. The receptor set was obtained from a man of 80 years or more with COVID-19, enrolled during active disease.

The rearrangement links TRBV7-9 to TRBJ2-7, with D perhaps matching TRBD1 (6 bases). The V end lost 5 bases, the J end lost 10 bases, and 21 bases lay between the germline ends. The CDR3 has 14 amino acids. Germline assignment: CDR1 SEHNR and CDR2 FQNEAQ (reference sequence). The CDR3 coding sequence is TGTGCCAGCAGCCCGTCACAGGGTTCCACGTACCAGTACTTC. This encodes CASSPSQGSTYQYF.

This sequence joins TRBV19 and TRBJ2-3; weak D call: TRBD2 (5 bases). V was shortened by 5 bases and J by 4 bases, with 10 bases between the two germline ends. Germline V gene lookup returns CDR1 LNHDA and CDR2 SQIVND (reference sequence). This CDR3 region has 13 residues. The CDR3 coding sequence is TGTGCCAGTAGTCCCCGGAGGTCAGATACGCAGTATTTT. It translates to CASSPRRSDTQYF.

This chain links TRBV6-5 with TRBJ1-3; no definite D call. V lost 2 bases and J 2 bases, leaving 10 bases between the germline ends. Germline V CDR1 and CDR2: MNHEY, SVGAGI. This CDR3 region has 15 residues. Here the CDR3 DNA reads TGTGCCAGCAGTTACGGCAGGAATACTGGAAACACCATATATTTT. Translated, it gives CASSYGRNTGNTIYF.

The chain employs TRBV5-6 and TRBJ2-1; TRBD2 agrees at 11 bases. The germline V gene encodes CDR1 SGHDT and CDR2 YYEEEE. CDR3 length: 16 residues. V lost 2 bases, J lost 7 bases, and 8 bases stayed unmatched. The CDR3 nucleotides are TGTGCCAGCAGCTTCTTAAAGACTAGCGGGGATAATGAGCAGTTCTTC. Its protein is CASSFLKTSGDNEQFF.

The V call is TRBV12-5, the J call TRBJ1-5, with a tentative D call TRBD1 (5 bases). Germline V gives CDR1 LGHNT, CDR2 FRNRAP. The CDR3 covers 15 residues. V lost 7 bases to trimming and J lost 2 bases, with 15 bases between them. The CDR3 is CASAISGSGNQPQHF. CDR3 DNA: TGTGCTAGTGCCATTTCAGGGTCTGGCAATCAGCCCCAGCATTTT.

This clone has only one observation. J is TRBJ1-1 and V is TRBV19, with a tentative D call TRBD1 (6 bases). This CDR3 region has 13 residues. Germline loops: CDR1 LNHDA, CDR2 SQIVND (reference sequence). V dropped 6 bases and J dropped 6 bases, with 14 bases sitting between them. CDR3 DNA: TGTGCCAGTAGGAACAGGGTTAAGCCTGAAGCTTTCTTT. As protein: CASRNRVKPEAFF.

For the CDR3, the DNA is TGTGCCAGTAGTATCTCGGGGACAGCTAACACTGAAGCTTTCTTT. This gives the protein CASSISGTANTEAFF. The chain links TRBV19 to TRBJ1-1; TRBD1 agrees at 7 bases. Looked up from germline, CDR1 is LNHDA and CDR2 is SQIVND (reference sequence). This CDR3 is 15 amino acids long. With 3 bases clipped from V and 2 bases from J, the junction kept 6 bases outside the gene matches.

The V gene is TRBV6-5, the J gene TRBJ2-7, with D perhaps TRBD2 (6 bases). The CDR3 has 13 residues. V was pared by 5 bases and J by 7 bases, with 15 bases between. CDR1 MNHEY and CDR2 SVGAGI come from the germline V gene. In DNA, the CDR3 is TGTGCCAGCAGTCCGGGACTCGCCCAGGAGCAGTACTTC. Its protein product is CASSPGLAQEQYF.

The chain combines TRBV6-4 with TRBJ1-1, with a possible D match to TRBD1 (6 bases). This CDR3 contains 13 residues. The ends were cut back, 8 bases at V and 1 base at J, with 11 bases in the middle. Germline V gene lookup returns CDR1 MRHNA and CDR2 SNTAGT. The chain's CDR3 is CASAMTGNTEAFF. The CDR3 DNA reads as TGTGCCAGCGCAATGACAGGGAACACTGAAGCTTTCTTT.

The genes are TRBV7-9 and TRBJ1-3; 8 positions match TRBD1. V lost 4 bases to trimming and J lost 2 bases; unmatched junction nucleotides: 4. Germline loops: CDR1 SEHNR, CDR2 FQNEAQ (reference sequence). CDR3 size: 15 residues. CDR3 protein: CASSYRTGTGNTIYF. DNA of the CDR3: TGTGCCAGCAGCTATCGGACAGGGACTGGAAACACCATATATTTT.

V is TRBV6-1 and J is TRBJ2-2, with 12 bases fitting TRBD2. This CDR3 has 15 residues. Germline CDR1 and CDR2: MNHNS and SASEGT. Unmatched junction bases numbered 1, after V lost 2 bases and J lost 6 bases. DNA for the CDR3: TGTGCCAGCAGTGAACTAGCGGGAGGGCCCGGGGAGCTGTTTTTT. Translation gives CASSELAGGPGELFF.

The rearrangement uses TRBV6-2 or TRBV6-3 and TRBJ2-7, with TRBD2 identical over 11 bases. Losses at the gene ends were 5 bases for V and 0 bases for J; bases not matched to a gene: 9. This CDR3 comprises 17 residues. The V gene's germline CDR1 is MNHEY and CDR2 SVGEGT. CDR3 DNA: TGTGCCAGCAGTCGGCTAGCGGGGGGAACCAGCTCCTACGAGCAGTACTTC. This translates into CASSRLAGGTSSYEQYF.

The genes are TRBV5-1 and TRBJ2-5; D uncertain. There are 14 residues in the CDR3. V was trimmed by 4 bases and J by 4 bases, leaving 14 bases between them. Germline V lookup: CDR1 SGHRS, CDR2 YFSETQ. CDR3 in amino acids: CASSQVGQLETQYF. Here the CDR3 DNA reads TGCGCCAGCAGCCAAGTGGGCCAGTTAGAGACCCAGTACTTC.

This clone was counted a single time. The chain couples TRBV19 to TRBJ2-3, with a weak D call TRBD1 (5 bases). This CDR3 is built from 15 residues. V lost 0 bases and J lost 2, with 9 bases in between. Germline-derived CDR1 and CDR2 are LNHDA and SQIVND (reference sequence). CDR3 DNA sequence: TGTGCCAGTAGTATAGAAGACAGCATCACAGATACGCAGTATTTT. Translated: CASSIEDSITDTQYF.